Sequencing of this TCR beta chain was carried out in a study of blood T cell repertoires in COVID-19. Overall study: Some COVID-19 samples were acute and others convalescent; all came from the United States, Italy and Spain. From T cells, B-cell-depleted T cells, or PBMCs came the material, which was cDNA or gDNA.

Study processing details: How many nucleated cells were present was estimated from reference gene primer amplification. This table comes from immunoSEQ multiplex PCR, and its TCRdb copy is limited to in-frame clones, with some not included. D and trimming come from the DNA, and the V and J calls and clone size come from that table. The repertoire has some 89,000 clones, more than 65% of them found once; the top ten carry about 11%. The CDR3 consists of 14 residues. After removal of 7 bases from V and 4 bases from J, the junction contained 6 bases not matched to a gene. Germline assignment: CDR1 MNHEY and CDR2 SVGAGI.

The chain recombines TRBV6-5 with TRBJ2-7; 11 bases fit TRBD1. Sequences were obtained from peripheral blood. The TCR comes from a man between 70 and 80 years old with acute or convalescent COVID-19. The DNA for the CDR3 is TGTGCCAGCATTAAGGACAGGGGGCGGTACGAGCAGTACTTC. Protein product: CASIKDRGRYEQYF.